This T cell receptor beta chain was sequenced during a study of blood T cell repertoires in COVID-19 (dated by TCRdb to the early 2020s). For the wider study: The collaborator samples originated in the United States, Italy and Spain and spanned the acute and convalescent phases of COVID-19. The repertoires were released in a freely available public database intended as a resource for research on the immune response to SARS-CoV-2. The material from the prospective study consisted of cDNA or gDNA derived from T cells, B-cell-depleted T cells, or PBMCs. Nearly every sample came with metadata listing a de-identified subject ID, COVID-19 status, age in years and sex. Samples were obtained from the ongoing ImmuneRACE study (first 160 participants) and from 950 to 1,500 subjects provided by 6 global collaborators. The dataset comprised deeply sampled blood TCRbeta repertoires from subjects exposed to, actively infected with, or recovered from COVID-19. HLA class I and class II types, where available, came from metadata supplied by the sample provider rather than from assay-based typing. Study-wide conclusions, independent of this receptor: How much clinical and demographic metadata was included differed by source and by participant, and the metadata was provided uncurated.

Participants in the prospective study were aged roughly 18 to 95 years, lived in over 20 United States geographic areas, and enrolled through a virtual design. To assign participants to cohorts, the prospective study relied on clinical history that participants themselves reported in a screening survey and a study questionnaire. Recovered participants in ImmuneRACE Cohort 3 were defined by two consecutive negative NP/OP PCR tests, clearance by a healthcare professional, or resolution of symptoms. Each participant in the prospective study had whole blood, serum and a nasopharyngeal or oropharyngeal swab collected by mobile phlebotomists. Additional blood draws and questionnaires over an approximately 2-month period could optionally be provided by prospective study participants. Blood samples from the prospective study were shipped frozen or at room temperature prior to DNA extraction. With respect to this clone: What this receptor recognizes is not known. No quality values exist for individual bases; no much larger clone is one base distant.

TCRbeta CDR3 regions were amplified from genomic DNA using the immunoSEQ Assay, a bias-controlled multiplex PCR. On the study's bioinformatics: Within the assay, amplification of reference gene primers was used to estimate how many nucleated cells each sample contained. Sequence reads were collapsed and filtered to measure the absolute abundance of every unique TCRbeta CDR3 rearrangement. For each sample, productive Simpson clonality was calculated as the square root of Simpson's diversity index across productive rearrangements. The immuneACCESS repertoire file appears here via TCRdb, limited to in-frame rearrangements. These files lack a portion of the clones; in checked studies, under half of the deficit traces to unresolved V genes, and the cause of the others is not known. That table supplies the V and J calls and clone size; D and trimming were determined from the DNA. The sample table contains approximately 230,000 clones; only one count was recorded for 86% of them. About 1.6% of the sample is held by the ten biggest clonotypes.

V sheds 3 bases and J sheds 0 bases, leaving 5 bases between their ends. CDR1 and CDR2, looked up from the germline V gene (reference sequence), are DFQATT and SNEGSKA. The CDR3 runs 12 amino acids, cysteine and phenylalanine included. The retained sequence is limited to the CDR3, 36 bases, with the frame set at the first base. The receptor chain draws on TRBV20-1 and TRBJ2-5; the D gene remains uncertain. Material for sequencing was PBMCs or T cells enriched from blood (not recorded which). The clonotype was recovered from a man aged 35-49 years who had recovered from COVID-19. CDR3 region: CSASSNQETQYF. The DNA sequence is as follows: TGCAGTGCTAGTTCCAACCAAGAGACCCAGTACTTC.